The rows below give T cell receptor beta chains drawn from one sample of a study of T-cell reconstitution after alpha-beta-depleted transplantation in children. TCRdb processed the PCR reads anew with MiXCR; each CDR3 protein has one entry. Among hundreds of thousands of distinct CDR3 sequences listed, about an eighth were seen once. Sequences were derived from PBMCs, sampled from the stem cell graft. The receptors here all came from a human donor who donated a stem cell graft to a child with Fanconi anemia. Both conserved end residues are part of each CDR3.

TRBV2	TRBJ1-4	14	CASTGKSTNEKLFF
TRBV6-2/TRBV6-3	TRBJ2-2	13	CASTHWATGELFF
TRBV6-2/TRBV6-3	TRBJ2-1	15	CASSYVSGGYNEQFF
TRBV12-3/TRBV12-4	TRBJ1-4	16	CASSLIGQGRNEKLFF
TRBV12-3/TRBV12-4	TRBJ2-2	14	CASSLVPNTGELFF
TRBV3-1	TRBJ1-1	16	CASSPRTGSMNTEAFF
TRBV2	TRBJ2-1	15	CASTEGQGSYNEQFF
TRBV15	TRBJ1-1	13	CATSRDDETGAFF
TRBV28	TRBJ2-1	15	CASRAGGLENNEQFF
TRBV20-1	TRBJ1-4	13	CSAKDRGHEKLFF
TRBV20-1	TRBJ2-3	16	CSLYSGGLPSTDTQYF
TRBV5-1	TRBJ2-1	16	CASSSLSGGSYNEQFF
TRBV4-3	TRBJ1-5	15	CASSQEAAGGQPQHF
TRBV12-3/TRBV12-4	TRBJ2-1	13	CASSPTGMVEQFF
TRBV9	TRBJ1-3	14	CASSVAVSGNTIYF
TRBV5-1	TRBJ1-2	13	CASSVGDSHGYTF
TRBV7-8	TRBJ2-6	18	CASSLIGTGASGANVLTF
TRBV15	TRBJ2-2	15	CATSRGRIGGGELFF
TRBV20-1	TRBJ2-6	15	CSATWGVSGANVLTF
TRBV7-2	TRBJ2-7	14	CASSLGLSSYEQYF
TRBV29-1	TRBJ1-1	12	CSVFGVNTEAFF
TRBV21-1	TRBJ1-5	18	CASSKGGPGTSSNQPQHF
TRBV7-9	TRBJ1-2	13	CASSLDRAPGYTF
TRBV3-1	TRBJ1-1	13	CASSQFLGGEAFF
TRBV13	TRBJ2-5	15	CASSSPGQGEETQYF
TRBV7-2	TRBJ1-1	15	CASSLEALLNTEAFF
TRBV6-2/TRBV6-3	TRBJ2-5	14	CASSQAGLRETQYF
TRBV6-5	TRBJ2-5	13	CASSYSGKETQYF
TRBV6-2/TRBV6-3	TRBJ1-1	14	CASIHNQGYTEAFF
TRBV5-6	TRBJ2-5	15	CASSPRTGRGETQYF
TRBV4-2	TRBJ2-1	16	CASSQVARGVYNEQFF
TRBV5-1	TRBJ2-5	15	CASSPGTAREGTQYF
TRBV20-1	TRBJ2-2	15	CSARWGGANTGELFF
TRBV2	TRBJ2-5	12	CASSERQETQYF
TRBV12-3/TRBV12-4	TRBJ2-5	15	CASSPRGKIQETQYF
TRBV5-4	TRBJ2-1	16	CASSSYRGSRRNEQFF
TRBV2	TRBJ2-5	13	CASSGGGEETQYF